Listed here is a single T cell receptor beta chain. Profiled with immunoSEQ multiplex PCR; TCRdb holds only in-frame clones, not every one. The table includes almost 65,000 clones, about 90% detected once. These data belong to a study of T cell changes during pregnancy in multiple sclerosis. The CDR3 sequence is 14 residues long. V lost 6 bases and J lost 6; bases outside the gene matches: 7. The V gene's germline CDR1 is MNHNS and CDR2 SASEGT. This sequence was found in a female donor with multiple sclerosis, enrolled in a pregnancy study. The sequences come from peripheral blood, collected in the first trimester of pregnancy. The gene calls are TRBV6-1 and TRBJ1-1; 10 bases line up with TRBD1. The CDR3: CASRYDRGLSEAFF. The CDR3 DNA follows: TGTGCCAGCAGATATGACAGGGGGCTGTCTGAAGCTTTCTTT.